Sequencing of this T cell receptor beta chain was carried out in a study of T cell changes during pregnancy in multiple sclerosis. J was trimmed by 3 bases and V by 3 bases; bases with no gene match: 1. Germline CDR1 and CDR2: MGHDK and SYGVNS. The CDR3 consists of 14 residues. TCRdb's copy holds only in-frame clones and misses some; the assay was immunoSEQ multiplex PCR. The sample lists tens of thousands of clones; around 94% were seen once. The sample was peripheral blood, taken in the third trimester of pregnancy. The clonotype was recovered from a female donor with multiple sclerosis, enrolled in a pregnancy study. V gene TRBV25-1 combines with J gene TRBJ2-3; 9 nucleotides line up with TRBD1. As DNA, the CDR3 is TGTGCCAGCAGTGACGGACAGGGGACAGATACGCAGTATTTT. As protein: CASSDGQGTDTQYF.